This is a list of T cell receptor beta chains from one sample in a study of a mutant IDH1 vaccine in newly diagnosed glioma. The assay was immunoSEQ multiplex PCR, and TCRdb's table has in-frame clones only and misses some. Seen here are roughly 60,000 clones, about 74% observed once, and the top ten hold roughly 4.3%. These receptors' antigens are unknown. The specimen comprised PBMCs, sampled from a glioma patient whose treatment included an IDH1 peptide vaccine. The origin of the receptors is a man aged 50-59 years with glioma. The CDR3 runs from the conserved cysteine through the conserved F or W. D genes are given only for firm matches. Expanded clones get a size class; other rows say once, few or many, or leave the size out.

clone_size: -
d_call: -
j_call: TRBJ2-5
v_call: TRBV9
cdr3_aa: CASSVQPTAKGQETQYF
cdr3_nt: TGTGCCAGCAGCGTTCAACCGACAGCTAAGGGTCAAGAGACCCAGTACTTC

clone_size: -
d_call: -
j_call: TRBJ1-2
v_call: TRBV13
cdr3_aa: CASSLTADGYTF
cdr3_nt: TGTGCCAGCAGCCTCACGGCCGATGGCTACACCTTC

clone_size: -
d_call: -
j_call: TRBJ1-3
v_call: TRBV6-1
cdr3_aa: CASSPDFSGNTIYF
cdr3_nt: TGTGCCAGCAGTCCGGACTTCTCTGGAAACACCATATATTTT

clone_size: -
d_call: -
j_call: TRBJ2-2
v_call: TRBV16
cdr3_aa: CASSLRTAANTGELFF
cdr3_nt: TGTGCCAGCAGCCTTCGGACAGCAGCGAACACCGGGGAGCTGTTTTTT

clone_size: once
d_call: TRBD1
j_call: TRBJ2-3
v_call: TRBV5-1
cdr3_aa: CASSLEGGLGRDTQYF
cdr3_nt: TGCGCCAGCAGCTTGGAAGGGGGCTTGGGACGAGATACGCAGTATTTT

clone_size: -
d_call: -
j_call: TRBJ1-2
v_call: TRBV7-2
cdr3_aa: CASSLQQAFGYTF
cdr3_nt: TGTGCCAGCAGCTTACAACAGGCTTTTGGCTACACCTTC

clone_size: -
d_call: -
j_call: TRBJ1-2
v_call: TRBV6-4
cdr3_aa: CASRAGFEDGYTF
cdr3_nt: TGTGCCAGCCGGGCAGGGTTCGAGGATGGCTACACCTTC

clone_size: -
d_call: TRBD2
j_call: TRBJ2-3
v_call: TRBV7-9
cdr3_aa: CASSLSGGPGDTQYF
cdr3_nt: TGTGCCAGCAGCTTGAGCGGGGGGCCGGGAGATACGCAGTATTTT

clone_size: -
d_call: -
j_call: TRBJ1-4
v_call: TRBV6-5
cdr3_aa: CASSYSYEGEKLFF
cdr3_nt: TGTGCCAGCAGTTACTCGTACGAGGGGGAAAAACTGTTTTTT

clone_size: -
d_call: TRBD1
j_call: TRBJ1-5
v_call: TRBV4-1
cdr3_aa: CASSQGDSGDQPQHF
cdr3_nt: TGCGCCAGCAGCCAGGGGGACAGTGGGGATCAACCCCAGCATTTT

clone_size: -
d_call: -
j_call: TRBJ1-1
v_call: TRBV5-6
cdr3_aa: CASSLMGKAFF
cdr3_nt: TGTGCCAGCAGCTTAATGGGGAAAGCTTTCTTT

clone_size: -
d_call: -
j_call: TRBJ2-3
v_call: TRBV7-2
cdr3_aa: CASSWTRTSTDTQYF
cdr3_nt: TGTGCCAGCAGCTGGACAAGGACAAGCACAGATACGCAGTATTTT

clone_size: few
d_call: -
j_call: TRBJ1-1
v_call: TRBV29-1
cdr3_aa: CSAYSGERTEAFF
cdr3_nt: TGCAGCGCTTACTCAGGGGAGCGGACTGAAGCTTTCTTT

clone_size: -
d_call: -
j_call: TRBJ1-5
v_call: TRBV5-6
cdr3_aa: CASTHRALEPQHF
cdr3_nt: TGTGCCAGCACCCACAGGGCCCTTGAGCCCCAGCATTTT

clone_size: few
d_call: TRBD1
j_call: TRBJ1-2
v_call: TRBV6-4
cdr3_aa: CASSDSGTGGRGYTF
cdr3_nt: TGTGCCAGCAGTGACTCGGGGACAGGGGGCCGTGGCTACACCTTC